Sequencing of this T cell receptor beta chain was carried out in a study of CD8 T cells in Susac syndrome. Study-level information: Each patient with Susac syndrome, at the time of blood draw, was therapy-naive, on corticosteroids, or on intravenous immunoglobulin alone.

Notes on this clonotype: The target antigen is unknown.

Diagnostic criteria defined recently for definite or probable disease were met by the Susac syndrome patients. V lost 7 bases to trimming and J lost 6 bases; unmatched junction nucleotides: 10. Germline V lookup: CDR1 MNHEY, CDR2 SVGAGI. The CDR3 length is 14 residues. An input of about 0.45 to 1 ug of RNA was subjected to reverse transcription using random hexamers. TCRdb recomputed calls from the immunoSEQ multiplex PCR reads with MiXCR, one row per CDR3 protein. The table records about 160,000 distinct CDR3 sequences, 95% to 97% of them present only once. Findings and caveats of the study: Only a relatively small number of individuals were included in the TCR sequencing and HLA analysis.

Sequenced sample: CD4+ T cells from PBMCs. The chain employs TRBV6-5 and TRBJ2-7; 9 bases match TRBD1. This receptor was obtained from a human donor with Susac syndrome. The CDR3 protein is CASTPGTGRSEQYF. CDR3 bases: TGTGCCAGCACCCCAGGGACAGGGCGATCCGAGCAGTACTTC.